The clone carrying this T cell receptor (beta chain) was detected a few times. The second PCR ran roughly 7 to 11 cycles with a sample-barcoded 5' primer and J-beta primers. Each cDNA molecule was tagged by a template-switch adaptor that had 12 random nucleotides. TCRdb called the 5' RACE reads again in MiXCR, with one record for every CDR3 protein. The data show 1 million or so distinct CDR3 sequences, around 45% seen once. There are 13 residues in the CDR3. The ends lost 6 bases at V and 1 base at J; junction bases unmatched: 5. Looked up from germline, CDR1 is DFQATT and CDR2 is SNEGSKA (reference sequence). This sample is drawn from a study of blood T cells in healthy people across ages. On the study more broadly: Roughly one uniquely barcoded beta molecule per two T cells was captured.

The sequence was collected from a woman in her sixties or seventies in good health. This sequence joins TRBV20-1 and TRBJ2-7; TRBD2 aligns across 8 bases. Material: blood. The CDR3, as DNA: TGCAGTGCCGCCGGGAGGGATTCCTACGAGCAGTACTTC. Its protein product is CSAAGRDSYEQYF.